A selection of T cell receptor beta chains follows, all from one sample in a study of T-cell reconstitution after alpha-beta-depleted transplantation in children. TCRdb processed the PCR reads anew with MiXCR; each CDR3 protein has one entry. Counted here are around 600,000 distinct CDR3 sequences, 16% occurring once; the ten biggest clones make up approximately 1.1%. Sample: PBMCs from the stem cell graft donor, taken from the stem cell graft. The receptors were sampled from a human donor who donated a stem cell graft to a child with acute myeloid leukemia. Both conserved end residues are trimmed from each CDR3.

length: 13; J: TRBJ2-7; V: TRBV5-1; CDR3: ASSDTGGRTYEQY
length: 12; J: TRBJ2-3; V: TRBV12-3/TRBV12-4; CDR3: ASSMTGIRDTQY
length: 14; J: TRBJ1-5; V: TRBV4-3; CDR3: ASSLFRDYGNQPQH
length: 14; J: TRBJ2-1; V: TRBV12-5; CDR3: ASGFSTSRSEGEQF
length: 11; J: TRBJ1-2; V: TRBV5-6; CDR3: ASRPDRSYGYT
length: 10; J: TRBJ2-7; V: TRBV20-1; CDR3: SAPDPIDEQY
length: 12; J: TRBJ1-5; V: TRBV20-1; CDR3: SASIGVGNQPQH
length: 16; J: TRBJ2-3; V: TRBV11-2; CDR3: ASSSPGRTKLSTDTQY
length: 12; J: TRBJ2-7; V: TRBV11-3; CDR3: ASSLELFSYEQY
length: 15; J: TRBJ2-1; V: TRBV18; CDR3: ASSPPGGSSSYNEQF
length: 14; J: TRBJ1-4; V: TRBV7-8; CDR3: ASRPGWGSKNEKLF
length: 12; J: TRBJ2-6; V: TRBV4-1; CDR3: ASSQETGANVLT
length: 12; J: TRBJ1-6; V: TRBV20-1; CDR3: SPREQRNNSPLH
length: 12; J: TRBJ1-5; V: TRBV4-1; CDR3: ASSQEMGAQPQH
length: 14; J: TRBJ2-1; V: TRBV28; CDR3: ASSFPGGFSYNEQF
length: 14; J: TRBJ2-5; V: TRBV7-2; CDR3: ASSFRDNSPQETQY
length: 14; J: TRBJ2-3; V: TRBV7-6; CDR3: ASSPRTSGGTDTQY
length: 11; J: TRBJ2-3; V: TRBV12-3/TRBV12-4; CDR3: ASSQVRLDTQY
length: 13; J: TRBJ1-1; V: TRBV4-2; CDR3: ASSQGTGGRTEAF
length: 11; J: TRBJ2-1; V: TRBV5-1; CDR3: ASSHGTDNEQF
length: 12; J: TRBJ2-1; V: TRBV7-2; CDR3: ASNVGRLGNEQF
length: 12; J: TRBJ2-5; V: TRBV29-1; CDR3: SVEKGLGQETQY
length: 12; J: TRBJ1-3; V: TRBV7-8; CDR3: ASSPGSGGNTIY
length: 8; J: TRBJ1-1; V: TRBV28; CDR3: ASSKLVAF
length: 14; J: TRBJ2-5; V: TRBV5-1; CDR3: ASRSYQAGAQETQY
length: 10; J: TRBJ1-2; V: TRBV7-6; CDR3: ASRQTRDGYT
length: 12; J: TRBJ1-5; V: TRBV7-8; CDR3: ASSGLDRVQPQH
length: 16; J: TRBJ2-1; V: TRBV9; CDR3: ASSVDGSGVKRVDEQF
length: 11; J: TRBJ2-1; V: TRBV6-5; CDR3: ASSYRGMDEQF
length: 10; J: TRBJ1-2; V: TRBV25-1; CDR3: ATTVPDGSLT
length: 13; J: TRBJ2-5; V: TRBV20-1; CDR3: SARSPTGKQETQY
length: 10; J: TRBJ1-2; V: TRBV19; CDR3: ASAGTNYGYT
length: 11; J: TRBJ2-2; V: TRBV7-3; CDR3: ASSRETGGELF
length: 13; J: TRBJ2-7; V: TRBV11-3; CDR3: ASSATKGQYYEQY
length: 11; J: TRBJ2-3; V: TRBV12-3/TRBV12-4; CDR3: ASSLDRAQPQY
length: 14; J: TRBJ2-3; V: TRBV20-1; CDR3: SARDWDRGRTDTQY
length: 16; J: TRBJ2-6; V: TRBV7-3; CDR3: ASSFGGTASSGANVLT
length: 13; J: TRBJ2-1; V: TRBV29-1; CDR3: SVEEGSGGYNEQF
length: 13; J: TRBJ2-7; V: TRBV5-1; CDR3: ASSQIDRDEGEQY
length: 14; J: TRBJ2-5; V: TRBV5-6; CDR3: ASSLGAWGRRETQY
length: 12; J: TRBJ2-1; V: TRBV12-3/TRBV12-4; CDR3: ASSYPGQGNEQF
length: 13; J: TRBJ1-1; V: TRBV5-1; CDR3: ASSLGGTAGTEAF
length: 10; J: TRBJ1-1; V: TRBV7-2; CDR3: ASSLRRAEAF
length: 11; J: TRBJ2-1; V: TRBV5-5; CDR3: ASSLGGPYEQF
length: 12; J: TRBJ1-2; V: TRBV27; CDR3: ASSPLGGRWGYT
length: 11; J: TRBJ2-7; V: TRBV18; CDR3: ASSPIRTYEQY
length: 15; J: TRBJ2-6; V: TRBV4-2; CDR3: ASSPGTGGSGANVLT
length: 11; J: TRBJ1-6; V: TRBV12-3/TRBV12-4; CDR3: ASIRARGSPLH